The following is a T cell receptor beta chain sequence with its context. These data are taken from a study of technical replicates of blood from a few donors. The repertoire was sequenced with immunoSEQ multiplex PCR; TCRdb's copy has only in-frame clones and lacks some. This sample has about 62,000 clones; 70% to 90% occur once, and the top ten carry roughly 5.2%. Germline loops: CDR1 SEHNR, CDR2 FQNEAQ (reference sequence). There are 15 residues in the CDR3. V was pared by 4 bases and J by 4 bases, with 13 bases between. The clonotype was recovered from a human donor in good health. Some clones in this sample may be carry-over from other donors' samples. V gene TRBV7-9 combines with J gene TRBJ2-2; D may be TRBD1 (7 bases). Input material: PBMCs. CDR3 sequence (DNA): TGTGCCAGCAGCTCAGGGGGGACCGGCACCGGGGAGCTGTTTTTT. Translation gives CASSSGGTGTGELFF.